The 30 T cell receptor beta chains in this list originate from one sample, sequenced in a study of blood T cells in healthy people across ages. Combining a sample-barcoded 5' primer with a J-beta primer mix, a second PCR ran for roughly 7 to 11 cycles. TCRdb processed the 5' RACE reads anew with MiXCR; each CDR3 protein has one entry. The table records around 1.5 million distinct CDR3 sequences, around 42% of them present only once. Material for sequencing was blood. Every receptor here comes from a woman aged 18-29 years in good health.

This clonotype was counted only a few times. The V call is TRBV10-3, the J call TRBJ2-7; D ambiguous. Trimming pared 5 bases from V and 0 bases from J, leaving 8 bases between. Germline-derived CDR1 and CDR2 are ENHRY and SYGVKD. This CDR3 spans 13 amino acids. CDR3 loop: CAISSASSYEQYF. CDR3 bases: TGTGCCATCAGTTCCGCCAGCTCCTACGAGCAGTACTTC.

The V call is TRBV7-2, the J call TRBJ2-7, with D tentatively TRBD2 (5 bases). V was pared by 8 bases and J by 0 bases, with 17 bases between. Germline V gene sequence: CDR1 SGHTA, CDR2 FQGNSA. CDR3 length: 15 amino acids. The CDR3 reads CASGSPHGNSYEQYF. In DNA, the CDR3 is TGTGCCAGCGGCTCCCCCCACGGGAACTCCTACGAGCAGTACTTC.

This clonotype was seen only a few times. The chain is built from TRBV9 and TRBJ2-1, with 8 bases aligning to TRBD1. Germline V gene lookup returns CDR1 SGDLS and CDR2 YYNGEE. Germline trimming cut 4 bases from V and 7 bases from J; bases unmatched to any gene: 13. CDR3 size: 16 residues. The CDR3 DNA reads TGTGCCAGCAGCCCCCTGGGGCCCAGGGGGCTTAATGAGCAGTTCTTC. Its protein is CASSPLGPRGLNEQFF.

CDR3 nucleotide sequence: TGCAGTGCTAGATCTGAATCCGGGTCGTACAATGAGCAGTTCTTC. Translation gives CSARSESGSYNEQFF. The V and J genes are TRBV20-1 and TRBJ2-1; D not certain. The CDR3 spans 15 residues. V gave up 2 bases and J gave up 4 bases, with 15 bases separating them. Looked up from germline, CDR1 is DFQATT and CDR2 is SNEGSKA (reference sequence).

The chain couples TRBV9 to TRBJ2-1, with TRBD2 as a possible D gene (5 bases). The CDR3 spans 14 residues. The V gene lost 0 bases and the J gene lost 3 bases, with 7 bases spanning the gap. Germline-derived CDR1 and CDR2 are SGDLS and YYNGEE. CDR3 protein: CASSVGGRYNEQFF. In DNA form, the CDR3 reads TGTGCCAGCAGCGTAGGAGGGCGCTACAATGAGCAGTTCTTC.

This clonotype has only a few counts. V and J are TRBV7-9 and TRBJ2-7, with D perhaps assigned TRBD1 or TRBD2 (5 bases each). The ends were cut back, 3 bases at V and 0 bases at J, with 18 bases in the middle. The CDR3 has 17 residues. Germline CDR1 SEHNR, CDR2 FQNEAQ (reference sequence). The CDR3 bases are TGTGCCAGCAGCTTCCGCCGGGGCGGAGAGAGCTCCTACGAGCAGTACTTC. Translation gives CASSFRRGGESSYEQYF.

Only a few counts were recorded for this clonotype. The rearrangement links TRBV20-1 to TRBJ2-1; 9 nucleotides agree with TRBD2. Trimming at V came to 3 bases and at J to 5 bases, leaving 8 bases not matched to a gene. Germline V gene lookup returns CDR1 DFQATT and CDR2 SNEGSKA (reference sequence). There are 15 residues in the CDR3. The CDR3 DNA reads TGCAGTGCTAGCTCCGGGACTAGCTTAAACAATGAGCAGTTCTTC. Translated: CSASSGTSLNNEQFF.

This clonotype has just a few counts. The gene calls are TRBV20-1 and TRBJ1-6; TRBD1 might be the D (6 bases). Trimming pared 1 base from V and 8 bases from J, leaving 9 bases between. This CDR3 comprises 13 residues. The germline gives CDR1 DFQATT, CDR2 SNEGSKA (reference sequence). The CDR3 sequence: CSARVDSYSPLHF. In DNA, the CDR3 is TGCAGTGCTAGAGTGGACAGCTATTCACCCCTCCACTTT.

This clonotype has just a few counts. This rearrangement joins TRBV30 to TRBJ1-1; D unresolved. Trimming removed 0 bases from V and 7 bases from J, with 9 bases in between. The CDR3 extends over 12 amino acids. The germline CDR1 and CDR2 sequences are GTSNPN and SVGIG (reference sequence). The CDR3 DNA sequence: TGTGCCTGGAGTGTACAACCCCGTGAAGCTTTCTTT. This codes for CAWSVQPREAFF.

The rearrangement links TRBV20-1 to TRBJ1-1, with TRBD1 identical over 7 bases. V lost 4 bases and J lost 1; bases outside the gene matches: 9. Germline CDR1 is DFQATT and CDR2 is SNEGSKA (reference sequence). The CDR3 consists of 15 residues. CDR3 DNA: TGCAGTGCTACCCCCGAGACAGGGCCGAACACTGAAGCTTTCTTT. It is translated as CSATPETGPNTEAFF.

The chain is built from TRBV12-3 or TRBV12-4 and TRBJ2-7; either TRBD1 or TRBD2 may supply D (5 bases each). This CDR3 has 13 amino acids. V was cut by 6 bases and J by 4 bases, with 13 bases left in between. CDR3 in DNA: TGTGCCAGCAGCCGAGAGAGGGGTTACGAGCAGTACTTC. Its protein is CASSRERGYEQYF.

CDR3 protein: CSAVAGVRTDTQYF. The DNA of the CDR3 is TGCAGTGCAGTAGCGGGAGTGCGCACAGATACGCAGTATTTT. The J gene is TRBJ2-3, the V gene TRBV20-1; TRBD2 matches at 9 bases. CDR1 is DFQATT, CDR2 SNEGSKA, per germline (reference sequence). CDR3 size: 14 residues. V gave up 6 bases and J gave up 1 base; unmatched junction bases: 5.

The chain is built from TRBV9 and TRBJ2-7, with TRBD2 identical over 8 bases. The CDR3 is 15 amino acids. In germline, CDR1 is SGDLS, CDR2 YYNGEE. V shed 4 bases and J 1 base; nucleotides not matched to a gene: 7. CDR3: CASSLGGEGSYEQYF. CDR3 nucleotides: TGTGCCAGCAGCCTCGGGGGGGAGGGGTCCTACGAGCAGTACTTC.

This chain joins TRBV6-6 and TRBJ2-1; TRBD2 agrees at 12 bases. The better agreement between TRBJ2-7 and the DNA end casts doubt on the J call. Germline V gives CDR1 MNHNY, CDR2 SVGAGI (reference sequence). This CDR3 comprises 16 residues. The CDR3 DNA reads TGTGCCAGCAGTTTGTACCTAGCGGGAGGGCCAAGTGAGCAGTACTTC. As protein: CASSLYLAGGPSEQYF.

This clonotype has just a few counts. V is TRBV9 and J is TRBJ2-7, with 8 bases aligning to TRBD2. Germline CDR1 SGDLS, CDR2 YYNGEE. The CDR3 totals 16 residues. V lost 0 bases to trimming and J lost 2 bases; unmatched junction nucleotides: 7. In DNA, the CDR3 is TGTGCCAGCAGCGTAGCTCGCGGGGGGCTCACCTACGAGCAGTACTTC. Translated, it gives CASSVARGGLTYEQYF.

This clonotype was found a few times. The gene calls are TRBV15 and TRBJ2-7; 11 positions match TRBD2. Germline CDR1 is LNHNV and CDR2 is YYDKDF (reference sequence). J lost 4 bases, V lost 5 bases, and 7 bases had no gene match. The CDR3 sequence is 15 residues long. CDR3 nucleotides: TGTGCCACCAGCCGGGAAACTAGCGGGAGTTACGAGCAGTACTTC. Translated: CATSRETSGSYEQYF.

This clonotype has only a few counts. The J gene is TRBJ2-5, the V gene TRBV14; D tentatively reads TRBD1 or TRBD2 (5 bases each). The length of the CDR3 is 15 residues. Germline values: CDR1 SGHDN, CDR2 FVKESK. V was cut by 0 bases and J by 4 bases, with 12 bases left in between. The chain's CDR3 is CASSQDLTGLETQYF. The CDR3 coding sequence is TGTGCCAGCAGCCAAGATCTGACGGGGCTAGAGACCCAGTACTTC. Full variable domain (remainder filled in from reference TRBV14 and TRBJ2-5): EAGVTQFPSHSVIEKGQTVTLRCDPISGHDNLYWYRRVMGKEIKFLLHFVKESKQDESGMPNNRFLAERTGGTYSTLKVQPAELEDSGVYFCASSQDLTGLETQYFGPGTRLLVL.

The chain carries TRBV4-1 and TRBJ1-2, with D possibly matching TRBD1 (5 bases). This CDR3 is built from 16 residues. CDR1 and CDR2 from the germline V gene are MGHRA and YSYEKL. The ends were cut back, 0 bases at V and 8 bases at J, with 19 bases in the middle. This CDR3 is CASSQDIGARLEGYTF. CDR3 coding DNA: TGCGCCAGCAGCCAAGATATAGGGGCACGACTGGAGGGCTACACCTTC.

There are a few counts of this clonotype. As DNA, the CDR3 is TGTGCCATCAGTGAGGGCAATTCACCCCTCCACTTT. Translating it yields CAISEGNSPLHF. The chain has TRBV10-3 and TRBJ1-6; D is unclear. Trimming took 2 bases from V and 7 from J, leaving 3 bases between them. Germline CDR1 ENHRY, CDR2 SYGVKD. This CDR3 is 12 amino acids long.

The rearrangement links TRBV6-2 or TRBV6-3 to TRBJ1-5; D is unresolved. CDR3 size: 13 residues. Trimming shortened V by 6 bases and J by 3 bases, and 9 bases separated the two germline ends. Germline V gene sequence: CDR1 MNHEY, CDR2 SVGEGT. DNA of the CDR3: TGTGCCAGCAGGGATTGGGACAATCAGCCCCAGCATTTT. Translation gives CASRDWDNQPQHF.

CDR3 loop: CASSELAWAQYF. DNA of the CDR3: TGTGCCAGCAGTGAACTAGCTTGGGCCCAGTACTTC. The chain has TRBV6-1 and TRBJ2-5; D is possibly TRBD2 (5 bases). Germline CDR1 is MNHNS and CDR2 is SASEGT. The ends were cut back, 2 bases at V and 9 bases at J, with 10 bases in the middle. This CDR3 is 12 amino acids long.

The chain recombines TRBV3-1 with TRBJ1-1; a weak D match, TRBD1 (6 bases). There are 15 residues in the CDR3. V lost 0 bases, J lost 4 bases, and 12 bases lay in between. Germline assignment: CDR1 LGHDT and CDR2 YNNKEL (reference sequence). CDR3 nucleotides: TGTGCCAGCAGCCAAGAACTACAGGGTGGCACTGAAGCTTTCTTT. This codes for CASSQELQGGTEAFF.

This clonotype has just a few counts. CDR3 amino acids: CASSLIRTGPNSYEQYF. The CDR3 DNA is TGTGCCAGCAGCCTGATCCGGACAGGGCCGAACTCCTACGAGCAGTACTTC. This chain connects TRBV6-1 to TRBJ2-7; TRBD1 agrees at 8 bases. This CDR3 contains 17 residues. Germline V gives CDR1 MNHNS, CDR2 SASEGT. V gave up 6 bases and J gave up 0 bases; unmatched junction bases: 13.

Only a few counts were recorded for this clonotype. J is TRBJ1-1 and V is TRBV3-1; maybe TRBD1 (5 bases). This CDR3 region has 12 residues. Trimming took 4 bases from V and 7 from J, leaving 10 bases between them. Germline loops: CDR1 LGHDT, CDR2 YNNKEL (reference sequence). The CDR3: CASSPQADEAFF. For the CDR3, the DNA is TGTGCCAGCAGCCCACAGGCAGATGAAGCTTTCTTT.

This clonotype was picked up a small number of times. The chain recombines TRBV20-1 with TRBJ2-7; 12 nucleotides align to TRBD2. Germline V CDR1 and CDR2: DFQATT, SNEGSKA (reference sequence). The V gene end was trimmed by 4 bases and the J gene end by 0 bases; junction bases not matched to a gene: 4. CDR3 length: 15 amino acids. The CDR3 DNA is TGCAGTGCTACATTGACTAGCGGGGGCTCCTACGAGCAGTACTTC. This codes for CSATLTSGGSYEQYF.

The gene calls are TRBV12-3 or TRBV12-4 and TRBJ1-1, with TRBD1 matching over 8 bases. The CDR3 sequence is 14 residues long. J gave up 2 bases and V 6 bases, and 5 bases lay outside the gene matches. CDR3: CASRRQGINTEAFF. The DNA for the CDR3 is TGTGCCAGCAGACGACAGGGGATCAACACTGAAGCTTTCTTT.

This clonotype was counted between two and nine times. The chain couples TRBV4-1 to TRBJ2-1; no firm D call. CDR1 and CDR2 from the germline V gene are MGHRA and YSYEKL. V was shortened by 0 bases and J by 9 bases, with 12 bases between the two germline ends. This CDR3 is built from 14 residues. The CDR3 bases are TGCGCCAGCAGCCAAGATCAAGGGTTGCGTGAGCAGTTCTTC. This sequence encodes CASSQDQGLREQFF.

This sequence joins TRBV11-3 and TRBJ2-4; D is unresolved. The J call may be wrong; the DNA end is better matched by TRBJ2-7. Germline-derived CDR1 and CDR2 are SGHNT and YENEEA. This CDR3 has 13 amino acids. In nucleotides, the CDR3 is TGTGCCAGCAGCTTAGACACGGAATACGAGCAGTACTTC. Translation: CASSLDTEYEQYF.

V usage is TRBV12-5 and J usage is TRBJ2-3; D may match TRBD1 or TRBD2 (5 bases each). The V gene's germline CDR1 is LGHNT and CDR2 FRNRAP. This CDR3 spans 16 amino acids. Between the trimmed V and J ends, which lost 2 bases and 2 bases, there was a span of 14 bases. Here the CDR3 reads CASGLILAGHTDTQYF. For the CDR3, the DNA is TGTGCTAGTGGTTTGATCCTAGCAGGACACACAGATACGCAGTATTTT.

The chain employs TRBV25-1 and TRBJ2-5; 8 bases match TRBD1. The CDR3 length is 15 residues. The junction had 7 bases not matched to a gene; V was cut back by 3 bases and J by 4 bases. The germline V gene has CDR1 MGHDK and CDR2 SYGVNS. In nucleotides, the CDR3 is TGTGCCAGCAGTGACCGGACAGGGCGGTTAGAGACCCAGTACTTC. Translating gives CASSDRTGRLETQYF.